This T cell receptor beta chain was found in a study of blood T cells in healthy people across ages. About this clonotype: The antigen is unknown.

For the second PCR, which ran for about 7 to 11 cycles, a sample-barcoded 5' primer and a J-beta primer mix were used. TCRdb re-derived calls from the 5' RACE reads in MiXCR, one entry per CDR3 protein. The table records 1.5 million to 2 million distinct CDR3 sequences, roughly 50% of them present only once. Germline CDR1 SGHAT, CDR2 FQNNGV. CDR3 size: 16 residues. V was trimmed by 5 bases and J by 4 bases, leaving 17 bases between them. Roughly 10 milliliters of peripheral blood were drawn from each donor. Each sample yielded at least 6.5 million isolated PBMCs. Whole-study results and caveats: With age, beta diversity per million T cells declined roughly linearly, significantly by 40. Naive T cell percentage strongly correlated with TCR beta diversity.

Sequencing used blood. The TCR sequence derives from a woman between 40 and 55 years old in good health. The chain links TRBV11-2 to TRBJ2-2; a weak D match, TRBD1 (7 bases). CDR3 region: CASSAPTGRGTGELFF. The CDR3 coding sequence is TGTGCCAGCAGCGCCCCGACAGGGCGGGGCACCGGGGAGCTGTTTTTT.